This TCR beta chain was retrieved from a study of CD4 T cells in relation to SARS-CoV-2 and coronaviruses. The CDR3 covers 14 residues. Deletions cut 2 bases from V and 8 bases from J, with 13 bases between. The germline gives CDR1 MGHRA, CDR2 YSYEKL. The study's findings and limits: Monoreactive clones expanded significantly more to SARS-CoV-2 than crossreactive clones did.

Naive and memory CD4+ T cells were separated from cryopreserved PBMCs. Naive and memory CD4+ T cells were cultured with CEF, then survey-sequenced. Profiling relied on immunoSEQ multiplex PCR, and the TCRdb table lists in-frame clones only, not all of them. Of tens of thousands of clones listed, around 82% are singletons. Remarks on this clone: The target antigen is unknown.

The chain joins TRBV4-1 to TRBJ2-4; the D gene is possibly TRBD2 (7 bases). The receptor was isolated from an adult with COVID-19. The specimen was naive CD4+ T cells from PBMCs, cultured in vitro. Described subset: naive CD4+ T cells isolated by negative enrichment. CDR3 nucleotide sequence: TGCGCCAGCAGCCAAAGGAGAGGGGGGGACATTCAGTACTTC. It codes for CASSQRRGGDIQYF.